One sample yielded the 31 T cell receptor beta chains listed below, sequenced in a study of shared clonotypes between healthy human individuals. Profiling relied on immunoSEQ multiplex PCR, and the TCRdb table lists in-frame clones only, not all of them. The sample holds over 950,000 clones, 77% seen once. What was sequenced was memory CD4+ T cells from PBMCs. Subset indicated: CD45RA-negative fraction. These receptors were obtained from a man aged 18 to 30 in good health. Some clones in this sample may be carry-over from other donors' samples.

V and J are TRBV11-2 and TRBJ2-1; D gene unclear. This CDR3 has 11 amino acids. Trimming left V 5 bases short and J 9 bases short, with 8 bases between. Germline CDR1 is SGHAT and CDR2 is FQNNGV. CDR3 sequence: CASSRFSEQFF. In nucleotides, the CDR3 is TGTGCCAGCAGCCGGTTCTCTGAGCAGTTCTTC. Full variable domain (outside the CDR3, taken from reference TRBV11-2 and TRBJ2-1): EAGVAQSPRYKIIEKRQSVAFWCNPISGHATLYWYQQILGQGPKLLIQFQNNGVVDDSQLPKDRFSAERLKGVDSTLKIQPAKLEDSAVYLCASSRFSEQFFGPGTRLTVL.

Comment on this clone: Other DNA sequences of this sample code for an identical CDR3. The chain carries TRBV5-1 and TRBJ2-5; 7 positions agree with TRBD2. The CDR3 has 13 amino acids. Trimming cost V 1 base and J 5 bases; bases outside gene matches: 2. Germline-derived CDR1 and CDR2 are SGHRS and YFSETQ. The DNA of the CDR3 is TGCGCCAGCAGCTTGCAGGGAGGGGAGACCCAGTACTTC. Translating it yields CASSLQGGETQYF.

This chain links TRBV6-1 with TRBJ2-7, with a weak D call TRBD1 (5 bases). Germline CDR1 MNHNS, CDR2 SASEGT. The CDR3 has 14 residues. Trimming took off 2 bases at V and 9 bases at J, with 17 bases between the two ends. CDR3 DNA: TGTGCCAGCAGTGAATGGGCCGGCCCAAGGGGGCAGTACTTC. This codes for CASSEWAGPRGQYF.

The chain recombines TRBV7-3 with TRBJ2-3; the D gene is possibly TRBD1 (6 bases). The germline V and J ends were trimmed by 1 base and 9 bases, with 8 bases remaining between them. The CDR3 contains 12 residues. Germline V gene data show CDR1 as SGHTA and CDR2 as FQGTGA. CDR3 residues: CASSLNRETQYF. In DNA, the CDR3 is TGTGCCAGCAGCTTAAACAGGGAGACGCAGTATTTT.

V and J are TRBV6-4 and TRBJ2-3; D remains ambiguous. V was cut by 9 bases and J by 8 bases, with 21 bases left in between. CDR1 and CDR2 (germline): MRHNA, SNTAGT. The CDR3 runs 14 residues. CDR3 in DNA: TGTGCCAGTAAACCGGGCCCCGAGGTTCCTACGCAGTATTTT. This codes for CASKPGPEVPTQYF.

The CDR3 DNA sequence: TGTGCCATCAGTGATCTGGCAGGGGTAGGCGTCAATGAGCAGTTCTTC. Translating it yields CAISDLAGVGVNEQFF. The chain employs TRBV10-3 and TRBJ2-1; D might be TRBD1 (6 bases). Trimming removed 3 bases from V and 6 bases from J, with 18 bases in between. The germline V gene encodes CDR1 ENHRY and CDR2 SYGVKD. This CDR3 region has 16 residues.

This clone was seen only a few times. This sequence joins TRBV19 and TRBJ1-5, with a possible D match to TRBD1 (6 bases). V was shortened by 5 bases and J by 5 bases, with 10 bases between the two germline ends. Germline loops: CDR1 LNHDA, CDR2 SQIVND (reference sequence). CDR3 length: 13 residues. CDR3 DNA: TGTGCCAGTAGTCGGGACACTGATCAGCCCCAGCATTTT. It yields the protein CASSRDTDQPQHF. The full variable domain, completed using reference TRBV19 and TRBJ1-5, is DGGITQSPKYLFRKEGQNVTLSCEQNLNHDAMYWYRQDPGQGLRLIYYSQIVNDFQKGDIAEGYSVSREKKESFPLTVTSAQKNPTAFYLCASSRDTDQPQHFGDGTRLSIL.

The CDR3 DNA reads as TGCGCCAGCAGCCAAGTCCCAGGGATCCCCTACGAGCAGTACTTC. Translating gives CASSQVPGIPYEQYF. The chain uses TRBV4-1 and TRBJ2-7; D is perhaps TRBD1 (5 bases). The CDR3 is made up of 15 amino acids. Germline CDR1 MGHRA, CDR2 YSYEKL. Trimming pared 1 base from V and 2 bases from J, leaving 12 bases between.

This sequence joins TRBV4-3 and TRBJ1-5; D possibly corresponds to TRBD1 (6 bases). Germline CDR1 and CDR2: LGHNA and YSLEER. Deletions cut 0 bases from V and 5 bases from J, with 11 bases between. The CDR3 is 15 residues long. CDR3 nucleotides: TGCGCCAGCAGCCAAGATTGGGGGGCTCATCAGCCCCAGCATTTT. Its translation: CASSQDWGAHQPQHF.

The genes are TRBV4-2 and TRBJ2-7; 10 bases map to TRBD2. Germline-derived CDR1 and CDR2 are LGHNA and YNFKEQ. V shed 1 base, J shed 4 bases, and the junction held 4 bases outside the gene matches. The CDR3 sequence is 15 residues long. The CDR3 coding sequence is TGTGCCAGCAGCCAAGCCGGGACTAGCGATTACGAGCAGTACTTC. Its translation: CASSQAGTSDYEQYF.

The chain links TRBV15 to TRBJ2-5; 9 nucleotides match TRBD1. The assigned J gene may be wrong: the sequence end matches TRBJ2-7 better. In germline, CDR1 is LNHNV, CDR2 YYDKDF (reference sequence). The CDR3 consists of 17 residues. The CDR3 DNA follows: TGTGCCACCAGCAGAGATCTCATCGGACAGGGGACCTACGAGCAGTACTTC. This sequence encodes CATSRDLIGQGTYEQYF.

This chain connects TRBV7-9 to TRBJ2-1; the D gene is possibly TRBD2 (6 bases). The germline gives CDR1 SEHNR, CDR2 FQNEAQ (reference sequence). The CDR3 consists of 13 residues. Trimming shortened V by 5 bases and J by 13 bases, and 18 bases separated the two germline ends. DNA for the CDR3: TGTGCCAGCAGCCCAGGTGGGCGGGACTTTCAGTTCTTC. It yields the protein CASSPGGRDFQFF.

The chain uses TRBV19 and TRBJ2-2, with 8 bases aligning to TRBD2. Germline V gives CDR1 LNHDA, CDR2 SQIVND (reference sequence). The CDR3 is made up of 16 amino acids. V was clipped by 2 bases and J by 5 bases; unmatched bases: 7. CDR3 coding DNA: TGTGCCAGTAGTATAAGCGGGAGTCCTGGGACCGGGGAGCTGTTTTTT. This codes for CASSISGSPGTGELFF.

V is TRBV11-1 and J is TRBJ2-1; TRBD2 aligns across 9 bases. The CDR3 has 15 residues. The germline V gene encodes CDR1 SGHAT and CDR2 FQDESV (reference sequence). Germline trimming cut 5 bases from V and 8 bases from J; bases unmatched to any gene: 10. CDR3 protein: CASSPGLAGVYEQFF. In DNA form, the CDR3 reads TGTGCCAGCAGCCCCGGTTTAGCGGGAGTCTATGAGCAGTTCTTC. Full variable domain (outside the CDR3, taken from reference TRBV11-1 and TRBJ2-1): EAEVAQSPRYKITEKSQAVAFWCDPISGHATLYWYRQILGQGPELLVQFQDESVVDDSQLPKDRFSAERLKGVDSTLKIQPAELGDSAMYLCASSPGLAGVYEQFFGPGTRLTVL.

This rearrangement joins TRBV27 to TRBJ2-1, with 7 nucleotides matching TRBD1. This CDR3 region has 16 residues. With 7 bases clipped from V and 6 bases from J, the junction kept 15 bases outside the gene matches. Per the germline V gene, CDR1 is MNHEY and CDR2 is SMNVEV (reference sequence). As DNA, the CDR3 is TGTGCCAGCACCCCGAACCGGGACAGCTTAATCAATGAGCAGTTCTTC. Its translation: CASTPNRDSLINEQFF.

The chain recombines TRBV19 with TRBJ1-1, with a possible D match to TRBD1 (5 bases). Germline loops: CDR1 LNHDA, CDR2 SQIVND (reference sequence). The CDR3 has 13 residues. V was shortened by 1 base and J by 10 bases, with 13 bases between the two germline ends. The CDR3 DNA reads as TGTGCCAGTAGTATAGGAGGGCGAAGGGGAGCTTTCTTT. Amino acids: CASSIGGRRGAFF.

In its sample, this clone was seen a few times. The CDR3 protein is CASSSYPESEAFF. The CDR3 DNA reads TGCGCCAGCAGCTCCTATCCTGAGTCTGAAGCTTTCTTT. V usage is TRBV5-1 and J usage is TRBJ1-1; D remains ambiguous. CDR1 is SGHRS, CDR2 YFSETQ, per germline. This CDR3 is built from 13 residues. Trimming took off 3 bases at V and 6 bases at J, with 12 bases between the two ends.

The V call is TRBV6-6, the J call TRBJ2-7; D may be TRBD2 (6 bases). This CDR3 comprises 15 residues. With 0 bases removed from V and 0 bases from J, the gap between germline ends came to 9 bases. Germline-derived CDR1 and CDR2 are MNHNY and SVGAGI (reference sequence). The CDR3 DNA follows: TGTGCCAGCAGTTACTCGGGCGGGATCTCCTACGAGCAGTACTTC. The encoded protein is CASSYSGGISYEQYF.

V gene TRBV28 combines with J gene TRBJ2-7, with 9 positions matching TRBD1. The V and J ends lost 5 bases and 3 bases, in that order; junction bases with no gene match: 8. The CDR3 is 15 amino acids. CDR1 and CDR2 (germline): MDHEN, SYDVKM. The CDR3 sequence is CASSVPGQGRYEQYF. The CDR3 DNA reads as TGTGCCAGCAGTGTACCGGGACAGGGTCGCTACGAGCAGTACTTC.

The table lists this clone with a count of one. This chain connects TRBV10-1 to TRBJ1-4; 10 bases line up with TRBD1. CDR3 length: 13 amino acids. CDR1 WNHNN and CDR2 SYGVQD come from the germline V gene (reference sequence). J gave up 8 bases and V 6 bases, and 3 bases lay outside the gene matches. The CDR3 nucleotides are TGCGCCAGCAGGACAGGGGGCCGGGAAAAACTGTTTTTT. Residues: CASRTGGREKLFF.

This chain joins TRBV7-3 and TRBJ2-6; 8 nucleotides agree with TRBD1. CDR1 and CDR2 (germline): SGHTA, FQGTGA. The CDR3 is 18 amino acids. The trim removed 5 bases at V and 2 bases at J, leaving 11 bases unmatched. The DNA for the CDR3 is TGTGCCAGCAGCCCCTCAGGACAGGGCTTGGCTGGGGCCAACGTCCTGACTTTC. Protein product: CASSPSGQGLAGANVLTF.

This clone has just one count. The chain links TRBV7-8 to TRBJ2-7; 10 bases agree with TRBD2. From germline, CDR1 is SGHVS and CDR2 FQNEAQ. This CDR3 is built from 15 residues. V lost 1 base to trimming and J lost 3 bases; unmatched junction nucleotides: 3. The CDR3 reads CASSLGASGSYEQYF. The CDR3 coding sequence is TGTGCCAGCAGCTTAGGAGCTAGCGGGAGCTACGAGCAGTACTTC. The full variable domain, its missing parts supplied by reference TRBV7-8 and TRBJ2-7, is GAGVSQSPRYKVAKRGQDVALRCDPISGHVSLFWYQQALGQGPEFLTYFQNEAQLDKSGLPSDRFFAERPEGSVSTLKIQRTQQEDSAVYLCASSLGASGSYEQYFGPGTRLTVT.

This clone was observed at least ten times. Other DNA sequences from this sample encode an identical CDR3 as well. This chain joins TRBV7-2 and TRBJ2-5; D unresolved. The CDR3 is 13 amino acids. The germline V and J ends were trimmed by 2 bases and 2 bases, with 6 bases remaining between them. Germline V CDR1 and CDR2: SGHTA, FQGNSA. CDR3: CASSLSRQETQYF. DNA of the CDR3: TGTGCCAGCAGCTTATCCAGACAAGAGACCCAGTACTTC.

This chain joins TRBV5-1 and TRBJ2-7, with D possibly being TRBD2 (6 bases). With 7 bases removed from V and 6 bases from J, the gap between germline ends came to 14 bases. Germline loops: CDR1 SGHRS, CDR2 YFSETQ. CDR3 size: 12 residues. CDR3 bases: TGCGCCAGCGGGGACTCCCAGGCCGAGCAGTACTTC. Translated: CASGDSQAEQYF.

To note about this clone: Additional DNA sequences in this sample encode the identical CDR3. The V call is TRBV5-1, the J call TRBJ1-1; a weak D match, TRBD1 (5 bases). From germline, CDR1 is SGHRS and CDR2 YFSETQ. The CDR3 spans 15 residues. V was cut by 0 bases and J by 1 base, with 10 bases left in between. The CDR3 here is CASSLVAGTNTEAFF. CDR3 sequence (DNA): TGCGCCAGCAGCTTGGTTGCAGGGACGAACACTGAAGCTTTCTTT.

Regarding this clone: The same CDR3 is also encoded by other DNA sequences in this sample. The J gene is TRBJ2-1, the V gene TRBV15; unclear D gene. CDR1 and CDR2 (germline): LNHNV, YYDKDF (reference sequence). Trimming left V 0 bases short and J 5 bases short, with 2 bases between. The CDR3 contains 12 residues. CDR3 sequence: CATSRDHNEQFF. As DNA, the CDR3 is TGTGCCACCAGCAGAGACCACAATGAGCAGTTCTTC. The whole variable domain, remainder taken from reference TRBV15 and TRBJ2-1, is DAMVIQNPRYQVTQFGKPVTLSCSQTLNHNVMYWYQQKSSQAPKLLFHYYDKDFNNEADTPDNFQSRRPNTSFCFLDIRSPGLGDTAMYLCATSRDHNEQFFGPGTRLTVL.

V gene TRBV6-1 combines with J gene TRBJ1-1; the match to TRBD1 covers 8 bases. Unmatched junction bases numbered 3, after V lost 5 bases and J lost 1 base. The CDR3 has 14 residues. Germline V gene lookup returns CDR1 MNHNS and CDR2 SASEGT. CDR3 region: CASSPGQGNTEAFF. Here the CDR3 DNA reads TGTGCCAGCAGTCCCGGACAGGGGAACACTGAAGCTTTCTTT.

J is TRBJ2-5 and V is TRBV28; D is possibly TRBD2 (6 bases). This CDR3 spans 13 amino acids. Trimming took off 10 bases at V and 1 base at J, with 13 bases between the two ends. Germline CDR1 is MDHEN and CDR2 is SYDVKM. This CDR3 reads CATLDYTQETQYF. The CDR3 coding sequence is TGTGCCACCTTGGACTACACCCAAGAGACCCAGTACTTC.

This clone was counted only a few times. CDR3 DNA: TGTGCCAGCTCACCACAATCAGGGAGCACTGAAGCTTTCTTT. As protein: CASSPQSGSTEAFF. The chain recombines TRBV18 with TRBJ1-1; D is perhaps TRBD1 (5 bases). Between the trimmed V and J ends, which lost 1 base and 4 bases, there was a span of 10 bases. Germline V gene lookup returns CDR1 KGHSH and CDR2 LQKENI. The CDR3 runs 14 residues.

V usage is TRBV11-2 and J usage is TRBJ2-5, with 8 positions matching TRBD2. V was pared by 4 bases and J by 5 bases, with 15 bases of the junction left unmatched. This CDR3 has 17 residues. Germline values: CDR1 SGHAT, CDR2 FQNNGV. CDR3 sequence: CASSSGAGVGRYETQYF. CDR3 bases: TGTGCCAGCAGCTCCGGAGCGGGAGTGGGTCGTTATGAGACCCAGTACTTC.

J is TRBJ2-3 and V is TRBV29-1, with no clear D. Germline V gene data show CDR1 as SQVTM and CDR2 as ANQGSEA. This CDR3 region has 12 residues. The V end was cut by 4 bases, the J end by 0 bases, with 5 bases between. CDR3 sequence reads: CSVVPSTDTQYF. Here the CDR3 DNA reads TGCAGCGTTGTACCGAGCACAGATACGCAGTATTTT.